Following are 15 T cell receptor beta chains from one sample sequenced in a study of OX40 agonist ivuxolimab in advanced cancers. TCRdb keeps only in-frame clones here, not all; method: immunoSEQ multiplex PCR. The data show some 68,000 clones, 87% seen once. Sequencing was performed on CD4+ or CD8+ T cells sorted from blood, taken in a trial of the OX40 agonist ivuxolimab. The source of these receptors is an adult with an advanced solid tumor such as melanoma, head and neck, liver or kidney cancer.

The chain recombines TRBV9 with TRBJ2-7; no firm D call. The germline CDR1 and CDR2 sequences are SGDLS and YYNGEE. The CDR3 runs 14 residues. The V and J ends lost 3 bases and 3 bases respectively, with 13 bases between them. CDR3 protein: CASSATPGNYEQYF. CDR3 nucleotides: TGTGCCAGCAGCGCTACGCCGGGTAACTACGAGCAGTACTTC. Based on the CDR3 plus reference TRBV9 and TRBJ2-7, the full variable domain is DSGVTQTPKHLITATGQRVTLRCSPRSGDLSVYWYQQSLDQGLQFLIQYYNGEERAKGNILERFSAQQFPDLHSELNLSSLELGDSALYFCASSATPGNYEQYFGPGTRLTVT.

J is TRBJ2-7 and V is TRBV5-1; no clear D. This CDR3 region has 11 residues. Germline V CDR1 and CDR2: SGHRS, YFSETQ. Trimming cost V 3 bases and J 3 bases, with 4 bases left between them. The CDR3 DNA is TGCGCCAGCAGCTCAAACTACGAGCAGTACTTC. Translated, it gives CASSSNYEQYF. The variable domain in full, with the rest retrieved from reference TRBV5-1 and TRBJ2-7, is KAGVTQTPRYLIKTRGQQVTLSCSPISGHRSVSWYQQTPGQGLQFLFEYFSETQRNKGNFPGRFSGRQFSNSRSEMNVSTLELGDSALYLCASSSNYEQYFGPGTRLTVT.

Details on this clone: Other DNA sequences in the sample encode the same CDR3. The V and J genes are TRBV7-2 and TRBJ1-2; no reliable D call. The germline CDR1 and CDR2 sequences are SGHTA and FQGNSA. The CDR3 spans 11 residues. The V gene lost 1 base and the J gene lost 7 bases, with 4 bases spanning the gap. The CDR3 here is CASSLVGGYTF. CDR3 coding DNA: TGTGCCAGCAGCTTAGTGGGTGGCTACACCTTC.

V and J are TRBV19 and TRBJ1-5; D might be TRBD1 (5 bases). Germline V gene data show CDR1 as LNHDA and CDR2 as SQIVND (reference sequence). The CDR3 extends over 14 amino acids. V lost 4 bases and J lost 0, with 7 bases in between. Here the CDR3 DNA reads TGTGCCAGTAGTAGAGGGGTTAGCAATCAGCCCCAGCATTTT. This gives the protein CASSRGVSNQPQHF. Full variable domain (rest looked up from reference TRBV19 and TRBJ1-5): DGGITQSPKYLFRKEGQNVTLSCEQNLNHDAMYWYRQDPGQGLRLIYYSQIVNDFQKGDIAEGYSVSREKKESFPLTVTSAQKNPTAFYLCASSRGVSNQPQHFGDGTRLSIL.

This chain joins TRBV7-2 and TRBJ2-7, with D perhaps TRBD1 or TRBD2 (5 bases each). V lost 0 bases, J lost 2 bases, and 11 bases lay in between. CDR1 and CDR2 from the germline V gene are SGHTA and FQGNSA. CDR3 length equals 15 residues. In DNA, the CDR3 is TGTGCCAGCAGCTTAGCCCCGGGGCGTCCCTACGAGCAGTACTTC. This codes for CASSLAPGRPYEQYF.

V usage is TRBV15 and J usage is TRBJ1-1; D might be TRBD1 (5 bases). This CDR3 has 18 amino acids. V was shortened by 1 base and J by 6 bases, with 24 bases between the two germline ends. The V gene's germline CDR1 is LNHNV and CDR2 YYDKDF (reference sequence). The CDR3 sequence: CATSRGGTAGRLMAEAFF. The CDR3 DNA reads TGTGCCACCAGCAGAGGGGGGACGGCAGGGAGATTGATGGCTGAAGCTTTCTTT. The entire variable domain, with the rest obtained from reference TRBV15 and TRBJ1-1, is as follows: DAMVIQNPRYQVTQFGKPVTLSCSQTLNHNVMYWYQQKSSQAPKLLFHYYDKDFNNEADTPDNFQSRRPNTSFCFLDIRSPGLGDTAMYLCATSRGGTAGRLMAEAFFGQGTRLTVV.

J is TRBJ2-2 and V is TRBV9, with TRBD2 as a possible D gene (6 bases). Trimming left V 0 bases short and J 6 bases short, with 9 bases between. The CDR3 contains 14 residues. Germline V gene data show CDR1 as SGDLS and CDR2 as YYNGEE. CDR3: CASSVGRGAGELFF. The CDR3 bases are TGTGCCAGCAGCGTAGGGAGGGGCGCCGGGGAGCTGTTTTTT.

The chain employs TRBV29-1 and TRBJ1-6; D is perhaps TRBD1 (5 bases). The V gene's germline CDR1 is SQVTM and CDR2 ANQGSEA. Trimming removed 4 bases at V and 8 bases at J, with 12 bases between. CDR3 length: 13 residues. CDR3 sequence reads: CSVGAGGDSPLHF. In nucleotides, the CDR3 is TGCAGCGTTGGGGCGGGGGGAGATTCACCCCTCCACTTT.

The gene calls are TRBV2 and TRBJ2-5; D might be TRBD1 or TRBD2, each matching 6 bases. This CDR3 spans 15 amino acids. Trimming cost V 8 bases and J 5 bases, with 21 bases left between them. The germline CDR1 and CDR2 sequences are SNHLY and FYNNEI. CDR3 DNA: TGTGCCAGCGGAGGGATGGGGGCGCTGGAGGAGACCCAGTACTTC. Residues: CASGGMGALEETQYF.

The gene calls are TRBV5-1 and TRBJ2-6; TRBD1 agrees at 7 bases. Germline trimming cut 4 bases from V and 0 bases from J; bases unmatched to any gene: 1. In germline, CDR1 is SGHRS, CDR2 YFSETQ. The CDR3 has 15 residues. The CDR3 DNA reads TGCGCCAGCAGCCAGGGGGACTCTGGGGCCAACGTCCTGACTTTC. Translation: CASSQGDSGANVLTF.

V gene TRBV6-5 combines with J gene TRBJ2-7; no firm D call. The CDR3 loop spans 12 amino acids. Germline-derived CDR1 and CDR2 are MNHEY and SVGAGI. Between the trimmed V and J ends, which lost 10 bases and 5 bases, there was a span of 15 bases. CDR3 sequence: CATRLPPHEQYF. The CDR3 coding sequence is TGTGCCACTAGACTCCCTCCCCACGAGCAGTACTTC.

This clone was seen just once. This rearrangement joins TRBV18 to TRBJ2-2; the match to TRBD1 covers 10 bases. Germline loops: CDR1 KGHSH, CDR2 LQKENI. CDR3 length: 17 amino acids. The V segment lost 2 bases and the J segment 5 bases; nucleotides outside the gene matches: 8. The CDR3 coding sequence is TGTGCCAGCTCACCAGACTTTGGACAGGGGGTTACCGGGGAGCTGTTTTTT. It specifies CASSPDFGQGVTGELFF.

The CDR3 DNA reads as TGTGCCAGCAGTTCGGGTGACAGGGGCCTAAGTGGCTACACCTTC. This sequence encodes CASSSGDRGLSGYTF. The chain joins TRBV6-6 to TRBJ1-2, with 8 bases that match TRBD1. With 4 bases clipped from V and 7 bases from J, the junction kept 11 bases outside the gene matches. The CDR3 runs 15 residues. Germline V CDR1 and CDR2: MNHNY, SVGAGI (reference sequence).

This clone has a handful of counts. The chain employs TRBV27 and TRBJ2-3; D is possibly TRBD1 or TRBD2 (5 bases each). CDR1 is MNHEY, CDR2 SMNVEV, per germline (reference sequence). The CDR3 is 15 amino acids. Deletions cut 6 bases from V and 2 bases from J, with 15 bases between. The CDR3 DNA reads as TGTGCCAGCAGCCGGGACGGAATTTACACAGATACGCAGTATTTT. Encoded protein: CASSRDGIYTDTQYF.

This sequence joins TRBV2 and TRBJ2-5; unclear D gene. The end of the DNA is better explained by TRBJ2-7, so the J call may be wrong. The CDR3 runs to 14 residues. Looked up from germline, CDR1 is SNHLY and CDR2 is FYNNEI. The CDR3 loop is CAGKATSSSYEQYF. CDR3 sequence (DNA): TGTGCCGGAAAAGCGACGTCGAGCTCCTACGAGCAGTACTTC.